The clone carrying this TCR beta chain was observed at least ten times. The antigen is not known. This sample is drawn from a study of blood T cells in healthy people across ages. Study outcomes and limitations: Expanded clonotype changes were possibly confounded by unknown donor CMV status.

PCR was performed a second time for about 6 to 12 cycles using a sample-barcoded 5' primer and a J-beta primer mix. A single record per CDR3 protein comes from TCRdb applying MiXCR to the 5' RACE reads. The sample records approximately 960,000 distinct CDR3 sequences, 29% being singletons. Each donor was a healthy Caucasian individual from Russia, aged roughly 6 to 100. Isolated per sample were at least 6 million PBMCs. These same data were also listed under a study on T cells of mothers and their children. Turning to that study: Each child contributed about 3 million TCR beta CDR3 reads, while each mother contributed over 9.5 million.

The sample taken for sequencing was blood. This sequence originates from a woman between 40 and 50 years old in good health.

Written as DNA, the CDR3 is TGTGCCAGCAGTCAGGGGTCAGGTTGGTTTTTT. Encoded protein: CASSQGSGWFF. The chain employs TRBV6-5 and TRBJ1-4, with D possibly TRBD1 on 6 matching bases. The CDR3 consists of 11 residues. V dropped 5 bases and J dropped 16 bases, with 14 bases sitting between them. Per the germline V gene, CDR1 is MNHEY and CDR2 is SVGAGI.